A single sample is the source of the 9 T cell receptor beta chains below, sequenced in a study of blood T cell repertoires in COVID-19. Method: immunoSEQ multiplex PCR; TCRdb's copy keeps in-frame clones and lacks some. The sample includes roughly 300,000 clones, around 86% of them seen just once. Sequenced: PBMCs or T cells enriched from blood (not recorded which). Receptors originate from a woman between 40 and 50 years old with acute COVID-19.

This sequence joins TRBV5-6 and TRBJ2-7; 9 bases match TRBD2. The V segment lost 0 bases and the J segment 3 bases; nucleotides outside the gene matches: 7. The CDR3 loop spans 16 amino acids. From germline, CDR1 is SGHDT and CDR2 YYEEEE. CDR3 sequence (DNA): TGTGCCAGCAGCTTGGTTAGCGGGAGTGCGGGCTACGAGCAGTACTTC. This translates into CASSLVSGSAGYEQYF.

The CDR3 DNA follows: TGTGCCAGCAGTACAGCAGGGGCAGGCACTGAAGCTTTCTTT. Residues: CASSTAGAGTEAFF. This chain uses TRBV6-2 or TRBV6-3 with TRBJ1-1, with D possibly matching TRBD1 (6 bases). V was clipped by 5 bases and J by 4 bases, with 14 bases between them. The CDR3 runs to 14 residues. Per germline, CDR1 MNHEY and CDR2 SVGEGT.

The CDR3 loop is CASSWNTGTTNTEAFF. CDR3 DNA sequence: TGTGCCAGCAGCTGGAACACCGGGACAACAAACACTGAAGCTTTCTTT. This chain links TRBV7-2 with TRBJ1-1; weak D call: TRBD1 (6 bases). Trimming took 4 bases from V and 2 from J, leaving 17 bases between them. Germline-derived CDR1 and CDR2 are SGHTA and FQGNSA. This CDR3 is built from 16 residues.

The DNA for the CDR3 is TGTGCCATCACCCCGGACAAGAACTATGGCTACACCTTC. It is translated as CAITPDKNYGYTF. V usage is TRBV10-3 and J usage is TRBJ1-2, with D possibly TRBD1 on 5 matching bases. V was pared by 7 bases and J by 2 bases, with 11 bases between. The CDR3 is made up of 13 amino acids. The germline V gene has CDR1 ENHRY and CDR2 SYGVKD.

The rearrangement joins TRBV5-1 to TRBJ2-3; D possibly corresponds to TRBD1 (5 bases). The CDR3 totals 13 residues. The V gene lost 1 base and the J gene lost 4 bases, with 7 bases spanning the gap. The germline V gene encodes CDR1 SGHRS and CDR2 YFSETQ. The DNA of the CDR3 is TGCGCCAGCAGCTTGACACAGGCAGATACGCAGTATTTT. This codes for CASSLTQADTQYF.

Points on this clone: Other DNA sequences in this specimen translate into the identical CDR3. The chain employs TRBV5-1 and TRBJ2-5, with a weak D call TRBD1 (5 bases). Germline values: CDR1 SGHRS, CDR2 YFSETQ. The CDR3 has 14 amino acids. V dropped 0 bases and J dropped 1 base, with 7 bases sitting between them. CDR3 in DNA: TGCGCCAGCAGCTTGGGGCAGGGCCAAGAGACCCAGTACTTC. Translation gives CASSLGQGQETQYF.

V gene TRBV27 combines with J gene TRBJ2-3; D is ambiguous. Germline assignment: CDR1 MNHEY and CDR2 SMNVEV (reference sequence). V was pared by 4 bases and J by 4 bases, with 6 bases between. This CDR3 spans 12 amino acids. CDR3 loop: CASSYLADTQYF. CDR3 nucleotides: TGTGCCAGCAGTTATCTAGCAGATACGCAGTATTTT.

The chain links TRBV28 to TRBJ1-2; 7 bases line up with TRBD1. Germline CDR1 is MDHEN and CDR2 is SYDVKM. The junction had 5 bases not matched to a gene; V was cut back by 3 bases and J by 1 base. This CDR3 is built from 15 residues. The CDR3 DNA sequence: TGTGCCAGCAGTTTTAACAGGGGATATAACTATGGCTACACCTTC. Amino acid sequence: CASSFNRGYNYGYTF.

The chain combines TRBV24-1 with TRBJ2-5; D remains unclear. Trimming left V 4 bases short and J 1 base short, with 6 bases between. CDR1 and CDR2 from the germline V gene are KGHDR and SFDVKD. CDR3 length: 13 residues. In DNA form, the CDR3 reads TGTGCCACCAGTGAAGCCTTCCAAGAGACCCAGTACTTC. This codes for CATSEAFQETQYF.